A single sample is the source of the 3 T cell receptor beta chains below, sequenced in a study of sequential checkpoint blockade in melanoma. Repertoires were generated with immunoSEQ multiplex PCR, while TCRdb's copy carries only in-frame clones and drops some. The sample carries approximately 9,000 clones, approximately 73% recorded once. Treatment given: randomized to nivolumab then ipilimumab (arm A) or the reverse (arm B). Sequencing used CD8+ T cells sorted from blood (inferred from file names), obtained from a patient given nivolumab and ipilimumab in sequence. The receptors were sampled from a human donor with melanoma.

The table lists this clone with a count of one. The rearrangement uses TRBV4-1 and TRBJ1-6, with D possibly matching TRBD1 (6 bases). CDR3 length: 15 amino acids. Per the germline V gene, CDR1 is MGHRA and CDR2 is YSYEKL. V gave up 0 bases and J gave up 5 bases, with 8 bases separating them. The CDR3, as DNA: TGCGCCAGCAGCCAAGAGTCAGGGGATAATTCACCCCTCCACTTT. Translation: CASSQESGDNSPLHF.

The CDR3 sequence: CASSPGTGRDQPQHF. The CDR3 DNA follows: TGTGCCAGCAGCCCCGGGACAGGGAGGGATCAGCCCCAGCATTTT. The genes are TRBV7-8 and TRBJ1-5, with 9 bases that match TRBD1. Germline CDR1 and CDR2: SGHVS and FQNEAQ. The CDR3 runs 15 residues. J lost 5 bases, V lost 5 bases, and 7 bases had no gene match.

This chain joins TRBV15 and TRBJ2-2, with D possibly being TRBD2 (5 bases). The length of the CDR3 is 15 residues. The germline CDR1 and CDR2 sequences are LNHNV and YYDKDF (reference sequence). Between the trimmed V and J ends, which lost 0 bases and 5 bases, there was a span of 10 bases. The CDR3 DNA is TGTGCCACCAGCAGAGAAAGGTCGGGGACCGGGGAGCTGTTTTTT. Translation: CATSRERSGTGELFF.